This TCR beta chain is drawn from a study of molecular identifiers for immune sequencing clone quantification. TCRdb passed the PCR reads through MiXCR, listing each CDR3 protein once. The sample includes around 480,000 distinct CDR3 sequences, 20% to 25% seen only once; the top ten take more than 0.8%. With 2 bases removed from V and 0 bases from J, the gap between germline ends came to 11 bases. Germline assignment: CDR1 ENHRY and CDR2 SYGVKD. This CDR3 spans 16 amino acids. Sorting was used to obtain naive CD8 T cells (CD8+CD4-CCR7+CD45RA+). Study-wide points: In naive cells, clones above 20 RNA copies held under 1% of molecules, whereas in effector cells they held over 99%.

This clonotype was counted a few times. The antigen is not known. J is TRBJ1-3 and V is TRBV10-3; no clear D. The sequenced sample consisted of naive CD8+ T cells from blood, with Jurkat cell RNA spiked in. Subset indicated: FACS-sorted CD8+CD4-CCR7+CD45RA+ naive T cells. The receptor's source is a human donor in good health. Some libraries in this study had Jurkat cell RNA spiked in. CDR3 coding DNA: TGTGCCATCAGTGAGGTCCCCCCAGCCTCTGGAAACACCATATATTTT. Amino acid sequence: CAISEVPPASGNTIYF.